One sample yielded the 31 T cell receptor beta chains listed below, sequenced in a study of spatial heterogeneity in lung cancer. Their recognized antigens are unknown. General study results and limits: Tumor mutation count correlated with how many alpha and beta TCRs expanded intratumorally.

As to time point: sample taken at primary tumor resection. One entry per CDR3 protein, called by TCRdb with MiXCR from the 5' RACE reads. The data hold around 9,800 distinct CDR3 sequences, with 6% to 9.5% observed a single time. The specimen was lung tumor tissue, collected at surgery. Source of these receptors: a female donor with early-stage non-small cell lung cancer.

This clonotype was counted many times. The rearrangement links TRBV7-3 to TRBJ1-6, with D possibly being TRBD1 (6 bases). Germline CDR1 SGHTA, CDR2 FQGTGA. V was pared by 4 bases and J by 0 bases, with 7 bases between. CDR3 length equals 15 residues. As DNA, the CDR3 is TGTGCCAGCAGCTCGGACAGCTCCTATAATTCACCCCTCCACTTT. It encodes CASSSDSSYNSPLHF.

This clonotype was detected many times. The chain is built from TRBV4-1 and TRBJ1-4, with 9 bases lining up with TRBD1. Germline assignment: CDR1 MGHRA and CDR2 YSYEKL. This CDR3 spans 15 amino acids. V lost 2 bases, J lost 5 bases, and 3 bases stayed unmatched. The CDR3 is CASSQSGTGNEKLFF. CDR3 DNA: TGCGCCAGCAGCCAATCCGGGACAGGGAATGAAAAACTGTTTTTT.

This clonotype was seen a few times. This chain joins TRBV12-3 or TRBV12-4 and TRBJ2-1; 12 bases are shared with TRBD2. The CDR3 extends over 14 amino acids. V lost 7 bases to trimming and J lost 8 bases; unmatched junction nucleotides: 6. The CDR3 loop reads CASKLAGGFDEQFF. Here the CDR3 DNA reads TGTGCCAGCAAACTAGCGGGGGGCTTCGATGAGCAGTTCTTC.

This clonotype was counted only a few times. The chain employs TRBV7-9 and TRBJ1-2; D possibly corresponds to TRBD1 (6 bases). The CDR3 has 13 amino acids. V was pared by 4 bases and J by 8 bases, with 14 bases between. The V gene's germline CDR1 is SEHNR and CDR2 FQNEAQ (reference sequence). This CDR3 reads CASSSTGGAGYTF. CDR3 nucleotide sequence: TGTGCCAGCAGCTCAACTGGGGGCGCAGGCTACACCTTC.

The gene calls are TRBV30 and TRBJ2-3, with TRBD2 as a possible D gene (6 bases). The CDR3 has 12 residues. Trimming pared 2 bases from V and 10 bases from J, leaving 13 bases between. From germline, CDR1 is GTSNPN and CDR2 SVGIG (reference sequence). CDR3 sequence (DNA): TGTGCCTGGAGTTCGGGGGTAGCGGCGCAGTATTTT. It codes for CAWSSGVAAQYF. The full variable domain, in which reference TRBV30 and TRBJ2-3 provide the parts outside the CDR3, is SQTIHQWPATLVQPVGSPLSLECTVEGTSNPNLYWYRQAAGRGLQLLFYSVGIGQISSEVPQNLSASRPQDRQFILSSKKLLLSDSGFYLCAWSSGVAAQYFGPGTRLTVL.

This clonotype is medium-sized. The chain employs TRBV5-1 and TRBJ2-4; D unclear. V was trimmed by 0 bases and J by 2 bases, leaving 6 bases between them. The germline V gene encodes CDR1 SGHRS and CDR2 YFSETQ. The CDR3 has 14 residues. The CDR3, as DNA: TGCGCCAGCAGCTTGGAGGGAACCAAAAACATTCAGTACTTC. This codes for CASSLEGTKNIQYF.

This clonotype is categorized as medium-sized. This chain's CDR3 is CASSRPGGHTGELFF. The DNA for the CDR3 is TGTGCCAGCAGCCGACCGGGGGGCCACACCGGGGAGCTGTTTTTT. This sequence joins TRBV7-2 and TRBJ2-2; D is perhaps TRBD2 (7 bases). Looked up from germline, CDR1 is SGHTA and CDR2 is FQGNSA. V lost 5 bases, J lost 3 bases, and 13 bases lay in between. CDR3 length: 15 amino acids.

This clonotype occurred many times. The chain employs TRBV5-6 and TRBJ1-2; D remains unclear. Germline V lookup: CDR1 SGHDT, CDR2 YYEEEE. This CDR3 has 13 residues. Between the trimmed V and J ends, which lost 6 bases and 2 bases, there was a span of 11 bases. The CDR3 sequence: CASNRGLNYGYTF. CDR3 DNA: TGTGCCAGCAACCGCGGCCTGAACTATGGCTACACCTTC. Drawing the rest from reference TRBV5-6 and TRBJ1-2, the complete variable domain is DAGVTQSPTHLIKTRGQQVTLRCSPKSGHDTVSWYQQALGQGPQFIFQYYEEEERQRGNFPDRFSGHQFPNYSSELNVNALLLGDSALYLCASNRGLNYGYTFGSGTRLTVV.

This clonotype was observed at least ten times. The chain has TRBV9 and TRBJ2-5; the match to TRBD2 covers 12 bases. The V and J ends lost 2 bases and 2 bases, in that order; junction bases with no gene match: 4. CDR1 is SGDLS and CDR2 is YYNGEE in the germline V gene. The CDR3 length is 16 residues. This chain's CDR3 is CASSVGGLAGQETQYF. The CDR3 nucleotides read TGTGCCAGCAGCGTTGGCGGACTAGCGGGGCAAGAGACCCAGTACTTC.

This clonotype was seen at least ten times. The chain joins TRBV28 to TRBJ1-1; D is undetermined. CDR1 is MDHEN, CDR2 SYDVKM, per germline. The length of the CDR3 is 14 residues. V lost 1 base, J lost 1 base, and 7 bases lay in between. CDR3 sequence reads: CASSLLEQNTEAFF. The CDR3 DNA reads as TGTGCCAGCAGTTTATTAGAGCAGAACACTGAAGCTTTCTTT.

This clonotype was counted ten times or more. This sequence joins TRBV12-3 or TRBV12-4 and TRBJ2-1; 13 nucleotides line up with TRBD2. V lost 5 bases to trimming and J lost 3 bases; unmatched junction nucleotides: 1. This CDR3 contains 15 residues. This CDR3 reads CASSRLAGGYNEQFF. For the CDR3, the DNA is TGTGCCAGCAGTCGACTAGCGGGGGGCTACAATGAGCAGTTCTTC.

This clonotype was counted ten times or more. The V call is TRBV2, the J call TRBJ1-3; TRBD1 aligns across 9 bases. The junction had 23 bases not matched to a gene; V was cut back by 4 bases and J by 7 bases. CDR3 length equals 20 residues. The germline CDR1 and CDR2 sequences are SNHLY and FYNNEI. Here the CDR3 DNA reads TGTGCCAGCAGTGTCATGCCCGGGACAGGGATCCCCTCTTTAAGGAACACCATATATTTT. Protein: CASSVMPGTGIPSLRNTIYF.

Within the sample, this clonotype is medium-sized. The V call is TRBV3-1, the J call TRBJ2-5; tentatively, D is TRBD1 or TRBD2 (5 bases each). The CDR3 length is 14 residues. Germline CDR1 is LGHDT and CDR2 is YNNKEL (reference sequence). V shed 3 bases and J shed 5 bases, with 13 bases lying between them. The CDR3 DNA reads TGTGCCAGCAGCCATCTCGGGGACGTGGAGACCCAGTACTTC. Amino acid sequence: CASSHLGDVETQYF.

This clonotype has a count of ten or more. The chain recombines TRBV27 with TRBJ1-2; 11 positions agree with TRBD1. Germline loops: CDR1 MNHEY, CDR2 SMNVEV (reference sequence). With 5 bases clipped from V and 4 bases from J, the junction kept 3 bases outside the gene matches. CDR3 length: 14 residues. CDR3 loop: CASSDGTGGYGYTF. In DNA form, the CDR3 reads TGTGCCAGCAGTGACGGGACAGGGGGCTATGGCTACACCTTC.

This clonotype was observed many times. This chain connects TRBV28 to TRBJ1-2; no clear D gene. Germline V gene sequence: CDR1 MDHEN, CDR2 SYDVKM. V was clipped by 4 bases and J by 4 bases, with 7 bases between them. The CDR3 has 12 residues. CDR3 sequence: CASSSFPYGYTF. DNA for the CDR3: TGTGCCAGCAGTTCCTTTCCCTATGGCTACACCTTC.

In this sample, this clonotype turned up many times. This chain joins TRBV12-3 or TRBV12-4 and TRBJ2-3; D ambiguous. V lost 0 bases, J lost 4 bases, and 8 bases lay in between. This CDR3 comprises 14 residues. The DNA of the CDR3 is TGTGCCAGCAGTTTAGCAGGGCAGTCAGATACGCAGTATTTT. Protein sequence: CASSLAGQSDTQYF.

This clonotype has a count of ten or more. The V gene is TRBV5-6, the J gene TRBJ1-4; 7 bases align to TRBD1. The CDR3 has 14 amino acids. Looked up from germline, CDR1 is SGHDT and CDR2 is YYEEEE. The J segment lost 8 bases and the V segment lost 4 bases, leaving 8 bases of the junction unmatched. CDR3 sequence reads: CASSPTGNSEKLFF. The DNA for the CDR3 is TGTGCCAGCAGCCCGACAGGGAACAGCGAAAAACTGTTTTTT.

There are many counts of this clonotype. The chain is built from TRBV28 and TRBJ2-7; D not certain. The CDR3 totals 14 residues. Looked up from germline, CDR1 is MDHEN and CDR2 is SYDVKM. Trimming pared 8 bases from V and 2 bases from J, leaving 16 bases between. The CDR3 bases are TGTGCCAGCGTACCGGGTAGCTTTACCTACGAGCAGTACTTC. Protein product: CASVPGSFTYEQYF.

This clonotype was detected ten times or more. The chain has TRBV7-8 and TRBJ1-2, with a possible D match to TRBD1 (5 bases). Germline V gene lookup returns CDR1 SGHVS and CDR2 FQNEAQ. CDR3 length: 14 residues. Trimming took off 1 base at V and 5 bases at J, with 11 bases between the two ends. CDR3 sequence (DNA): TGTGCCAGCAGCTTAGGGGACGGATTGTATGGCTACACCTTC. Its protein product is CASSLGDGLYGYTF.

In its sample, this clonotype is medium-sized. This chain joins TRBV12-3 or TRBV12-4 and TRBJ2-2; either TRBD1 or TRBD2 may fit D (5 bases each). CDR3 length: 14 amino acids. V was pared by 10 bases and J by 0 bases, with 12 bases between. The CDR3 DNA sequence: TGTGCCATAGACCAGGGACCGAACACCGGGGAGCTGTTTTTT. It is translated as CAIDQGPNTGELFF.

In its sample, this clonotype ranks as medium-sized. The CDR3 DNA follows: TGTGCCAGCAGCTTAGACCCGGTGGGTCAGCCCCAGCATTTT. This codes for CASSLDPVGQPQHF. J is TRBJ1-5 and V is TRBV7-2; no firm D call. In germline, CDR1 is SGHTA, CDR2 FQGNSA. V lost 1 base and J 6 bases, leaving 10 bases between the germline ends. The CDR3 has 14 residues.

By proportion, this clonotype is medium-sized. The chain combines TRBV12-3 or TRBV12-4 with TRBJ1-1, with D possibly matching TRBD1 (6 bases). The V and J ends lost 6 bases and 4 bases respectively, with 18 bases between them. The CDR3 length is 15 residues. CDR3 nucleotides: TGTGCCAGCAGGCGCTCGGGGAGGGGGAGCACTGAAGCTTTCTTT. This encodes CASRRSGRGSTEAFF.

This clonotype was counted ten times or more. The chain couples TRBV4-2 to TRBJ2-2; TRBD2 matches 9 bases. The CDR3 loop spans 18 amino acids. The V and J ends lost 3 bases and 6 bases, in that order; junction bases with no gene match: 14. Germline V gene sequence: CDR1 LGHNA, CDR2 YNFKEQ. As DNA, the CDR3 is TGTGCCAGCAGCCACTCCTCCCCCGCTAGCGGGGAATCCGGGGAGCTGTTTTTT. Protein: CASSHSSPASGESGELFF.

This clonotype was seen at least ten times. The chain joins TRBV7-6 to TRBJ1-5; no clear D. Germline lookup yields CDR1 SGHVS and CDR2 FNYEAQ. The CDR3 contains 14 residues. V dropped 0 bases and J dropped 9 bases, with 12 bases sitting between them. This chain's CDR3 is CASSLAYEGRPQHF. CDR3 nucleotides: TGTGCCAGCAGCTTAGCGTACGAGGGCCGGCCCCAGCATTTT.

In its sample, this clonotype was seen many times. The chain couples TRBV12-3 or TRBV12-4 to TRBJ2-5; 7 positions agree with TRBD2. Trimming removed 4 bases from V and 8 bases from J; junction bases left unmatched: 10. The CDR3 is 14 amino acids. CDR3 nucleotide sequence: TGTGCCAGCAGTTCCGCGACTAGCCGGGAAACCCAGTACTTC. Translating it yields CASSSATSRETQYF.

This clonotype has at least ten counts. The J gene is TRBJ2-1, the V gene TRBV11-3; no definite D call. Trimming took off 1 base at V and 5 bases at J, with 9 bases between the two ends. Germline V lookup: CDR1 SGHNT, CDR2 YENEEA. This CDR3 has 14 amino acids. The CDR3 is CASSLGASDNEQFF. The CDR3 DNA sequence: TGTGCCAGCAGCTTAGGGGCTAGTGACAATGAGCAGTTCTTC. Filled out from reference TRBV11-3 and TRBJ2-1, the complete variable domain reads EAGVVQSPRYKIIEKKQPVAFWCNPISGHNTLYWYLQNLGQGPELLIRYENEEAVDDSQLPKDRFSAERLKGVDSTLKIQPAELGDSAVYLCASSLGASDNEQFFGPGTRLTVL.

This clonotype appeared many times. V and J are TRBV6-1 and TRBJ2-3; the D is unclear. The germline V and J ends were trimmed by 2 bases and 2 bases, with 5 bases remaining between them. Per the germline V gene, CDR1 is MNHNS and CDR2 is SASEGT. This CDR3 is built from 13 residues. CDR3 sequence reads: CASSEQPTDTQYF. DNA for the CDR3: TGTGCCAGCAGTGAACAACCCACAGATACGCAGTATTTT.

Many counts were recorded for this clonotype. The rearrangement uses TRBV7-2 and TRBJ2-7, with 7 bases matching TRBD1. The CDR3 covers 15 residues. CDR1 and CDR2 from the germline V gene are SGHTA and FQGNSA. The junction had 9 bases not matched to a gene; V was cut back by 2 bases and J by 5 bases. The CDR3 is CASSLMGLGGDEQYF. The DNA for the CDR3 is TGTGCCAGCAGCTTAATGGGTTTAGGGGGCGACGAGCAGTACTTC.

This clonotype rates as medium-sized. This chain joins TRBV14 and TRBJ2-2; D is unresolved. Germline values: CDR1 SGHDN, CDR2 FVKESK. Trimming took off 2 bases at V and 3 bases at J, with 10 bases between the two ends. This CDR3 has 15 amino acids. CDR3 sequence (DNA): TGTGCCAGCAGCCAAAATCCTACTGACACCGGGGAGCTGTTTTTT. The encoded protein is CASSQNPTDTGELFF.

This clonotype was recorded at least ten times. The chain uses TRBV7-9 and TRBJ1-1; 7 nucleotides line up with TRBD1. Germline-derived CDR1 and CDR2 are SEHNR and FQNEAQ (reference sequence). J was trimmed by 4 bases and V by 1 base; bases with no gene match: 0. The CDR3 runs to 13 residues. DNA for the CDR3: TGTGCCAGCAGCTTAGACAGGGGCACTGAAGCTTTCTTT. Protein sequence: CASSLDRGTEAFF.

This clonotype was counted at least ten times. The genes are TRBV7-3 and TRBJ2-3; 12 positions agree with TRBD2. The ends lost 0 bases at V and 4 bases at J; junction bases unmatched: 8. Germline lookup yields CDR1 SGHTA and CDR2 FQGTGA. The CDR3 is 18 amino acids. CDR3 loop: CASSLTTGLAGRPDTQYF. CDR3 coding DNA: TGTGCCAGCAGCTTAACGACAGGACTAGCGGGGCGTCCAGATACGCAGTATTTT.